What follows are 20 T cell receptor beta chains derived from one specimen sequenced in a study of T cells in Graves' hyperthyroidism and ophthalmopathy. Template material for amplifying TCR beta CDR3 regions consisted of RNA transcripts. The HTBI primer set was used in a first-round RT-PCR of the TCR CDR3. TCRdb independently ran MiXCR on the multiplex PCR reads; one entry per CDR3 protein. The sample yields some 620,000 distinct CDR3 sequences, around 16% seen once. Sequencing was performed on blood. The receptors were sampled from a woman between 25 and 40 years old with Graves' hyperthyroidism.

Concerning this clonotype: Since a much larger clone is just one base distant, this may be a read error. The chain employs TRBV12-3 or TRBV12-4 and TRBJ2-2; D might be TRBD1 (6 bases). The CDR3 has 14 residues. CDR3 DNA: TGTGCCGGCAGTACAGGGTACGGGACCGGGGAGCTGTTTTTT. This gives the protein CAGSTGYGTGELFF.

The table lists this clonotype with many counts. The chain uses TRBV2 and TRBJ2-3; D may be TRBD1 (6 bases). The V gene's germline CDR1 is SNHLY and CDR2 FYNNEI. CDR3 length: 15 residues. Trimming removed 6 bases from V and 0 bases from J, with 13 bases in between. The CDR3 is CASSADRTSTDTQYF. CDR3 bases: TGTGCCAGCAGCGCTGACAGGACTAGCACAGATACGCAGTATTTT.

The CDR3 here is CSAGENQGYEQYF. DNA for the CDR3: TGCAGCGCCGGCGAGAATCAGGGCTACGAGCAGTACTTC. The chain is built from TRBV29-1 and TRBJ2-7; D is possibly TRBD1 (5 bases). This CDR3 has 13 amino acids. Germline assignment: CDR1 SQVTM and CDR2 ANQGSEA. Trimming shortened V by 7 bases and J by 3 bases, and 16 bases separated the two germline ends.

This clonotype was observed a handful of times. This chain uses TRBV12-3 or TRBV12-4 with TRBJ1-2; 10 positions agree with TRBD1. The trim removed 6 bases at V and 8 bases at J, leaving 6 bases unmatched. This CDR3 has 13 amino acids. The CDR3 loop reads CASSRRDRGGYTF. The CDR3 bases are TGTGCCAGCAGCCGACGGGACAGGGGCGGCTACACCTTC.

There are many counts of this clonotype. J is TRBJ2-1 and V is TRBV28, with 9 bases that match TRBD2. Germline CDR1 is MDHEN and CDR2 is SYDVKM. With 5 bases clipped from V and 4 bases from J, the junction kept 6 bases outside the gene matches. This CDR3 is built from 15 residues. The CDR3 DNA follows: TGTGCCAGCAGTCTAGAGCGGGAGGCTTACAATGAGCAGTTCTTC. It encodes CASSLEREAYNEQFF.

This clonotype has just a few counts. The genes are TRBV4-3 and TRBJ2-3; 8 bases agree with TRBD2. Germline CDR1 LGHNA, CDR2 YSLEER. With 0 bases clipped from V and 14 bases from J, the junction kept 13 bases outside the gene matches. The CDR3 covers 15 residues. CDR3 sequence reads: CASSQEASGRTRLYF. CDR3 coding DNA: TGCGCCAGCAGCCAAGAGGCTAGCGGGCGAACACGACTGTATTTT.

The V call is TRBV11-2, the J call TRBJ2-3, with 13 bases lining up with TRBD2. V dropped 2 bases and J dropped 2; count of bases not matched to a gene: 7. Germline CDR1 reads SGHAT; CDR2 reads FQNNGV. The CDR3 extends over 18 amino acids. The CDR3 here is CASSLPGLAGYYTDTQYF. As DNA, the CDR3 is TGTGCCAGCAGCTTACCGGGACTAGCGGGGTATTACACAGATACGCAGTATTTT.

This clonotype was picked up many times. This chain connects TRBV20-1 to TRBJ1-6; D is possibly TRBD1 (6 bases). The CDR3 totals 14 residues. Looked up from germline, CDR1 is DFQATT and CDR2 is SNEGSKA (reference sequence). Trimming cost V 3 bases and J 7 bases, with 13 bases left between them. CDR3 sequence: CSARTGQTNSPLHF. In DNA form, the CDR3 reads TGCAGTGCTAGGACTGGACAGACCAATTCACCCCTCCACTTT.

This clonotype showed up just a few times. The chain joins TRBV19 to TRBJ2-5, with a weak D call TRBD1 (5 bases). The germline V gene has CDR1 LNHDA and CDR2 SQIVND (reference sequence). V was pared by 1 base and J by 4 bases, with 7 bases between. The length of the CDR3 is 13 residues. DNA for the CDR3: TGTGCCAGTAGTATAGGGACACGAGAGACCCAGTACTTC. This sequence encodes CASSIGTRETQYF.

The rearrangement links TRBV29-1 to TRBJ2-7, with D perhaps being TRBD1 or TRBD2 (5 bases each). The ends were cut back, 7 bases at V and 3 bases at J, with 16 bases in the middle. The germline gives CDR1 SQVTM, CDR2 ANQGSEA. The CDR3 covers 13 residues. CDR3 bases: TGCAGCGAAACGGCAGGGACCGACTACGAGCAGTACTTC. Translating gives CSETAGTDYEQYF.

The chain has TRBV5-1 and TRBJ2-7, with 12 bases lining up with TRBD1. The V segment lost 4 bases and the J segment 4 bases; nucleotides outside the gene matches: 9. In germline, CDR1 is SGHRS, CDR2 YFSETQ. The CDR3 has 16 amino acids. CDR3 in DNA: TGCGCCAGCAGCCCTACCGGGACAGGGGGCTTATACGAGCAGTACTTC. Translation gives CASSPTGTGGLYEQYF.

This clonotype was recorded many times. This chain uses TRBV11-2 with TRBJ2-5; no reliable D call. CDR1 and CDR2 from the germline V gene are SGHAT and FQNNGV. The CDR3 has 15 residues. The ends were cut back, 1 base at V and 0 bases at J, with 9 bases in the middle. CDR3 loop: CASSLVWVNQETQYF. In nucleotides, the CDR3 is TGTGCCAGCAGCTTAGTTTGGGTAAACCAAGAGACCCAGTACTTC.

This clonotype was recorded a few times. The chain has TRBV28 and TRBJ2-1, with TRBD2 matching 12 bases. Per the germline V gene, CDR1 is MDHEN and CDR2 is SYDVKM. The CDR3 has 15 amino acids. V trimming: 5 bases; J trimming: 6 bases; junction bases outside the gene matches: 5. CDR3 protein: CASSPSGRVPNEQFF. The CDR3 nucleotides read TGTGCCAGCAGTCCTAGCGGGAGGGTCCCCAATGAGCAGTTCTTC.

This clonotype came up many times. J is TRBJ1-1 and V is TRBV15; 7 positions match TRBD1. Unmatched junction bases numbered 2, after V lost 1 base and J lost 0 bases. This CDR3 region has 15 residues. The germline V gene has CDR1 LNHNV and CDR2 YYDKDF (reference sequence). The CDR3 is CATSRAGQLNTEAFF. CDR3 DNA sequence: TGTGCCACCAGCAGAGCGGGACAGTTGAACACTGAAGCTTTCTTT.

This clonotype turned up a few times. The chain employs TRBV28 and TRBJ2-1; D tentatively fits TRBD1 or TRBD2 (5 bases each). The germline V and J ends were trimmed by 8 bases and 7 bases, with 24 bases remaining between them. Per germline, CDR1 MDHEN and CDR2 SYDVKM. The CDR3 runs to 16 residues. For the CDR3, the DNA is TGTGCCAGCGGGACGCTTGGGTTCGGACGATGGAATGAGCAGTTCTTC. It codes for CASGTLGFGRWNEQFF. The entire variable domain, with the rest obtained from reference TRBV28 and TRBJ2-1, is as follows: DVKVTQSSRYLVKRTGEKVFLECVQDMDHENMFWYRQDPGLGLRLIYFSYDVKMKEKGDIPEGYSVSREKKERFSLILESASTNQTSMYLCASGTLGFGRWNEQFFGPGTRLTVL.

This clonotype showed up many times. The junction and the germline gene differ at one end; a read error may be behind it. The rearrangement joins TRBV18 to TRBJ1-1; the match to TRBD1 covers 7 bases. CDR1 is KGHSH and CDR2 is LQKENI in the germline V gene. CDR3 size: 14 residues. The CDR3 nucleotides are TGCGCCAGCAGCCCGGGACAGCGGAACACTGAAGCTTTCTTT. The encoded protein is CASSPGQRNTEAFF. Supplemented by reference TRBV18 and TRBJ1-1, the full variable domain reads NAGVMQNPRHLVRRRGQEARLRCSPMKGHSHVYWYRQLPEEGLKFMVYLQKENIIDESGMPKERFSAEFPKEGPSILRIQQVVRGDSAAYFCASSPGQRNTEAFFGQGTRLTVV.

This clonotype was counted a few times. V is TRBV10-3 and J is TRBJ1-5, with 9 positions matching TRBD1. The germline gives CDR1 ENHRY, CDR2 SYGVKD. V gave up 7 bases and J gave up 2 bases; unmatched junction bases: 3. The CDR3 runs to 14 residues. CDR3 coding DNA: TGTGCCATCAAGGGGACAGGGCGCAATCAGCCCCAGCATTTT. Translation: CAIKGTGRNQPQHF.

This clonotype has a handful of counts. This sequence joins TRBV7-9 and TRBJ2-1; D is undetermined. CDR1 SEHNR and CDR2 FQNEAQ come from the germline V gene (reference sequence). V shed 5 bases and J shed 8 bases, with 13 bases lying between them. The CDR3 consists of 13 residues. The chain's CDR3 is CASSRSDSHEQFF. In DNA form, the CDR3 reads TGTGCCAGCAGCCGATCCGACTCCCATGAGCAGTTCTTC. Together with reference TRBV7-9 and TRBJ2-1, the CDR3 gives the full variable domain: DTGVSQNPRHKITKRGQNVTFRCDPISEHNRLYWYRQTLGQGPEFLTYFQNEAQLEKSRLLSDRFSAERPKGSFSTLEIQRTEQGDSAMYLCASSRSDSHEQFFGPGTRLTVL.

The rearrangement uses TRBV6-1 and TRBJ1-4; perhaps TRBD1 as D (6 bases). Trimming took 10 bases from V and 0 from J, leaving 9 bases between them. CDR1 is MNHNS, CDR2 SASEGT, per germline. The CDR3 loop spans 13 amino acids. As DNA, the CDR3 is TGTGCCACCTGGACAGCAACTAATGAAAAACTGTTTTTT. It is translated as CATWTATNEKLFF.

This clonotype was recorded a few times. The genes are TRBV7-3 and TRBJ2-1; 11 bases agree with TRBD2. Unmatched junction bases numbered 9, after V lost 6 bases and J lost 8 bases. Germline CDR1 SGHTA, CDR2 FQGTGA. The CDR3 is made up of 15 amino acids. CDR3 DNA: TGTGCCAGCAGTAATATAGCGGGAGGGGAGGATGAGCAGTTCTTC. Translation gives CASSNIAGGEDEQFF.